This is a list of T cell receptor beta chains from one sample in a study of shared clonotypes between healthy human individuals. TCRdb's table, derived via immunoSEQ multiplex PCR, lists solely in-frame clones and lacks some. The profile shows some 1,100,000 clones, 70% to 80% of them singletons. Material: memory CD4+ T cells from PBMCs. These receptors were taken from a young man in good health. Some clones in this sample may be carry-over from other donors' samples. The CDR3 runs from the conserved cysteine through the conserved F or W. Each record gives: clone size, D gene, J gene, V gene, CDR3 protein, CDR3 DNA. The D gene is left open where the match is weak. Size values are once, few and many counts, or a class for expanded clones, and some rows have none.

few | NA | TRBJ1-1 | TRBV6-5 | CASSRDRNLNTEAFF | TGTGCCAGCAGCAGAGACAGGAATTTGAACACTGAAGCTTTCTTT
few | NA | TRBJ1-5 | TRBV5-8 | CASSRGTFSNQPQHF | TGTGCCAGCAGCCGCGGGACTTTCAGCAATCAGCCCCAGCATTTT
NA | NA | TRBJ2-1 | TRBV25-1 | CASSGETLNEQFF | TGTGCCAGCAGTGGAGAGACCCTCAATGAGCAGTTCTTC
NA | NA | TRBJ2-1 | TRBV11-3 | CASSLEGEQFF | TGTGCCAGCAGCTTGGAGGGTGAGCAGTTCTTC
NA | TRBD1 | TRBJ1-5 | TRBV7-9 | CASSSSGQGRGNQPQHF | TGTGCCAGCAGCTCCTCGGGACAGGGGCGGGGCAATCAGCCCCAGCATTTT
NA | NA | TRBJ2-5 | TRBV21-1 | CASSKAREGHPETQYF | TGTGCCAGCAGCAAAGCGCGGGAGGGCCATCCCGAGACCCAGTACTTC
NA | TRBD1 | TRBJ2-3 | TRBV5-1 | CASSGQGSDTQYF | TGCGCCAGCTCGGGACAGGGATCAGATACGCAGTATTTT
NA | NA | TRBJ1-1 | TRBV5-1 | CASSFSVNTEAFF | TGCGCCAGCAGCTTCTCTGTGAACACTGAAGCTTTCTTT
NA | TRBD2 | TRBJ2-5 | TRBV10-3 | CAISEYAGVQETQYF | TGTGCCATCAGTGAGTACGCGGGAGTCCAAGAGACCCAGTACTTC
NA | NA | TRBJ1-1 | TRBV14 | CASSQFGQMNTEAFF | TGTGCCAGCAGCCAATTTGGGCAGATGAACACTGAAGCTTTCTTT
NA | NA | TRBJ2-7 | TRBV12-2 | CASRLGSRGQGESEQYF | TGTGCAAGTCGCTTAGGTAGCCGGGGACAGGGGGAAAGCGAGCAGTACTTC
NA | NA | TRBJ1-2 | TRBV29-1 | CSAVQGSNYGYTF | TGCAGCGCTGTACAGGGTTCTAACTATGGCTACACCTTC
NA | TRBD2 | TRBJ2-2 | TRBV30 | CAWSGASGRFTGELFF | TGTGCCTGGAGTGGGGCTAGCGGGAGGTTCACCGGGGAGCTGTTTTTT
NA | NA | TRBJ1-1 | TRBV12-5 | CASGLGSNEAFF | TGTGCTAGTGGTTTGGGAAGCAATGAAGCTTTCTTT
NA | NA | TRBJ2-3 | TRBV4-2 | CASSQDRRDWQYF | TGTGCCAGCAGCCAAGATAGACGGGACTGGCAGTATTTT
NA | NA | TRBJ2-2 | TRBV29-1 | CSALILRETGELFF | TGCAGCGCCCTCATTCTCAGGGAAACCGGGGAGCTGTTTTTT
NA | NA | TRBJ1-2 | TRBV2 | CASSESRGPSGGYTF | TGTGCCAGCAGTGAAAGCCGGGGGCCGTCCGGGGGCTACACCTTC
NA | TRBD1 | TRBJ1-2 | TRBV19 | CASSPTGTGFGYTF | TGTGCCAGTAGTCCGACCGGGACAGGGTTTGGCTACACCTTC
few | NA | TRBJ2-2 | TRBV2 | CASSSSTGELFF | TGTGCCAGCAGTTCCAGCACCGGGGAGCTGTTTTTT
many | NA | TRBJ2-3 | TRBV28 | CASSPGGPDTQYF | TGTGCCAGCAGTCCCGGGGGGCCAGATACGCAGTATTTT
NA | TRBD2 | TRBJ2-7 | TRBV28 | CASKGTNGRYEQYF | TGTGCCAGCAAAGGGACTAATGGAAGGTACGAGCAGTACTTC
NA | TRBD2 | TRBJ2-1 | TRBV28 | CASRGGGLAGDSYNEQFF | TGTGCCAGCCGCGGTGGGGGACTAGCGGGGGACTCCTACAATGAGCAGTTCTTC
NA | TRBD2 | TRBJ2-1 | TRBV10-3 | CAISESASGIVNEQFF | TGTGCCATCAGTGAGTCCGCTAGCGGGATTGTAAATGAGCAGTTCTTC
NA | TRBD1 | TRBJ1-3 | TRBV28 | CASSSDRGRSGNTIYF | TGTGCCAGCAGTTCCGACAGGGGGCGGTCTGGAAACACCATATATTTT
once | TRBD2 | TRBJ2-3 | TRBV5-5 | CASRPGVAGPLDTQYF | TGTGCCAGCCGCCCCGGGGTAGCGGGGCCCTTGGATACGCAGTATTTT